Each of the 26 T cell receptor beta chains below was sequenced from the same sample in a study of Graves' ophthalmopathy and Graves' hyperthyroidism. The authors amplified TCR beta CDR3 regions from RNA transcripts. The workflow started with a first-round RT-PCR run with HTBI primers and then moved on to a second-round multiplex PCR. TCRdb itself ran the multiplex PCR reads through MiXCR, one entry per CDR3 protein. Among approximately 700,000 distinct CDR3 sequences listed, roughly 41% were seen once. The source material was peripheral blood. Receptor source: an adult man with Graves' ophthalmopathy.

The table lists this clonotype with a few counts. The chain couples TRBV9 to TRBJ1-1; 8 bases are shared with TRBD1. Germline V gene lookup returns CDR1 SGDLS and CDR2 YYNGEE. The CDR3 consists of 16 residues. The junction had 8 bases not matched to a gene; V was cut back by 3 bases and J by 1 base. The CDR3 coding sequence is TGTGCCAGCAGCGGAAGGGCAGGGGGCCCGAACACTGAAGCTTTCTTT. This codes for CASSGRAGGPNTEAFF.

There are many counts of this clonotype. The chain carries TRBV7-9 and TRBJ2-7, with unresolved D. Per germline, CDR1 SEHNR and CDR2 FQNEAQ (reference sequence). Deletions cut 5 bases from V and 6 bases from J, with 14 bases between. The CDR3 sequence is 13 residues long. This CDR3 reads CASSPLRSGEQYF. CDR3 DNA sequence: TGTGCCAGCAGCCCGCTTAGAAGTGGCGAGCAGTACTTC. The variable domain in full, completed from reference TRBV7-9 and TRBJ2-7, reads DTGVSQNPRHKITKRGQNVTFRCDPISEHNRLYWYRQTLGQGPEFLTYFQNEAQLEKSRLLSDRFSAERPKGSFSTLEIQRTEQGDSAMYLCASSPLRSGEQYFGPGTRLTVT.

The rearrangement links TRBV7-9 to TRBJ1-3, with unresolved D. Germline CDR1 reads SEHNR; CDR2 reads FQNEAQ (reference sequence). V was trimmed by 5 bases and J by 1 base, leaving 12 bases between them. The CDR3 is 15 amino acids. CDR3 bases: TGTGCCAGCAGCCACGGACGGCGATCTGGAAACACCATATATTTT. Its translation is CASSHGRRSGNTIYF.

The table lists this clonotype with a few counts. At one end the junction does not follow the germline gene, possibly because of a read error. The V gene is TRBV24-1, the J gene TRBJ2-7, with D possibly being TRBD2 (5 bases). Germline V gene lookup returns CDR1 KGHDR and CDR2 SFDVKD. This CDR3 is 13 amino acids long. CDR3 loop: CASSSEGFGEQYF. DNA for the CDR3: TGTGCCAGCAGTTCTGAGGGATTCGGCGAGCAGTACTTC.

This chain joins TRBV11-2 and TRBJ2-7, with TRBD1 identical over 7 bases. Germline V gene sequence: CDR1 SGHAT, CDR2 FQNNGV. The length of the CDR3 is 16 residues. With V trimmed by 4 bases and J by 0 bases, 9 bases remained unmatched. The CDR3 here is CASSSTGPGISYEQYF. For the CDR3, the DNA is TGTGCCAGCAGCTCGACAGGGCCGGGGATCTCCTACGAGCAGTACTTC.

The chain couples TRBV15 to TRBJ1-3; TRBD1 might be the D (6 bases). V lost 4 bases and J 4 bases, leaving 14 bases between the germline ends. The CDR3 runs 15 residues. Germline CDR1 is LNHNV and CDR2 is YYDKDF (reference sequence). CDR3 DNA sequence: TGTGCCACCAGCACCGGGAGGGGGAGAGGAAACACCATATATTTT. Protein: CATSTGRGRGNTIYF.

In this sample, this clonotype turned up many times. The rearrangement links TRBV5-6 to TRBJ1-2; 9 bases are shared with TRBD1. The length of the CDR3 is 15 residues. Trimming cost V 2 bases and J 6 bases; bases outside gene matches: 8. From germline, CDR1 is SGHDT and CDR2 YYEEEE. CDR3 amino acids: CASSLSPGQGHGYTF. In DNA, the CDR3 is TGTGCCAGCAGCTTAAGTCCGGGACAGGGTCATGGCTACACCTTC.

The chain is built from TRBV14 and TRBJ1-1; D remains unclear. The germline gives CDR1 SGHDN, CDR2 FVKESK. V lost 1 base, J lost 0 bases, and 6 bases lay in between. CDR3 size: 14 residues. In DNA form, the CDR3 reads TGTGCCAGCAGCCAAGCCCCCCTGAACACTGAAGCTTTCTTT. Translating gives CASSQAPLNTEAFF.

This chain links TRBV7-9 with TRBJ1-2; 9 bases map to TRBD1. Trimming took 5 bases from V and 6 from J; bases not matched to a gene: 4. The CDR3 has 13 residues. Germline lookup yields CDR1 SEHNR and CDR2 FQNEAQ (reference sequence). This chain's CDR3 is CASSVGQGHGYTF. The CDR3 DNA reads as TGTGCCAGCAGCGTAGGACAGGGGCATGGCTACACCTTC.

This clonotype appeared a few times. The chain links TRBV2 to TRBJ1-2; 9 nucleotides align to TRBD1. CDR1 is SNHLY and CDR2 is FYNNEI in the germline V gene. The CDR3 contains 14 residues. V was pared by 5 bases and J by 13 bases, with 14 bases of the junction left unmatched. For the CDR3, the DNA is TGTGCCAGCAGTTACGGGGACAGGGTTCAGTCAAGCACCTTC. The encoded protein is CASSYGDRVQSSTF.

This chain uses TRBV7-3 with TRBJ2-7, with D perhaps matching TRBD1 (6 bases). Germline V CDR1 and CDR2: SGHTA, FQGTGA. The CDR3 contains 13 residues. Trimming stripped 4 bases from V and 4 bases from J, with 11 bases between. The CDR3 sequence: CASSSFRGYEQYF. CDR3 nucleotides: TGTGCCAGCAGCTCCTTCAGGGGTTACGAGCAGTACTTC. Drawing the rest from reference TRBV7-3 and TRBJ2-7, the complete variable domain is GAGVSQTPSNKVTEKGKYVELRCDPISGHTALYWYRQSLGQGPEFLIYFQGTGAADDSGLPNDRFFAVRPEGSVSTLKIQRTERGDSAVYLCASSSFRGYEQYFGPGTRLTVT.

The CDR3 coding sequence is TGTGCCAGCAGCTTGGCCTCCGGGACAGGGGGATTCGAGCAGTACTTC. Protein sequence: CASSLASGTGGFEQYF. This chain connects TRBV5-6 to TRBJ2-7; 11 nucleotides agree with TRBD1. CDR3 size: 16 residues. V was clipped by 0 bases and J by 6 bases; unmatched bases: 8. Germline V gene lookup returns CDR1 SGHDT and CDR2 YYEEEE.

This clonotype was found many times. CDR3 loop: CASSMEGSGANVLTF. In DNA form, the CDR3 reads TGTGCCAGCAGCATGGAAGGGTCTGGGGCCAACGTCCTGACTTTC. V is TRBV12-3 or TRBV12-4 and J is TRBJ2-6; unclear D gene. The CDR3 is 15 residues long. V lost 6 bases and J lost 1, with 10 bases in between.

This clonotype has ten or more counts. The chain recombines TRBV2 with TRBJ1-1; no clear D gene. Germline-derived CDR1 and CDR2 are SNHLY and FYNNEI. The V end lost 5 bases, the J end lost 1 base, and 8 bases lay between the germline ends. The CDR3 runs to 13 residues. In nucleotides, the CDR3 is TGTGCCAGCAGTCGGCTTCGGAACACTGAAGCTTTCTTT. The encoded protein is CASSRLRNTEAFF. Full variable domain (rest looked up from reference TRBV2 and TRBJ1-1): EPEVTQTPSHQVTQMGQEVILRCVPISNHLYFYWYRQILGQKVEFLVSFYNNEISEKSEIFDDQFSVERPDGSNFTLKIRSTKLEDSAMYFCASSRLRNTEAFFGQGTRLTVV.

V gene TRBV6-6 combines with J gene TRBJ2-5; 8 bases match TRBD1. V was clipped by 5 bases and J by 7 bases; unmatched bases: 9. This CDR3 spans 14 amino acids. Germline values: CDR1 MNHNY, CDR2 SVGAGI (reference sequence). The CDR3 sequence: CASSQPTGTGTQYF. CDR3 coding DNA: TGTGCCAGCAGTCAACCGACCGGGACAGGGACCCAGTACTTC.

Concerning this clonotype itself: Mismatch with germline at one junction end may stem from a read error. This chain joins TRBV14 and TRBJ1-3; D gene uncertain. CDR3 length: 10 amino acids. Germline V CDR1 and CDR2: SGHDN, FVKESK. The CDR3: CASNQNTVYF. The DNA of the CDR3 is TGTGCCAGCAACCAGAACACCGTATATTTT.

The rearrangement uses TRBV4-1 and TRBJ1-4; D gene unclear. The germline V gene encodes CDR1 MGHRA and CDR2 YSYEKL. Trimming left V 3 bases short and J 0 bases short, with 8 bases between. This CDR3 comprises 15 residues. CDR3 region: CASSQYSATNEKLFF. In DNA form, the CDR3 reads TGCGCCAGCAGCCAGTACAGCGCAACTAATGAAAAACTGTTTTTT.

This clonotype was counted ten times or more. V is TRBV7-3 and J is TRBJ1-5; D remains ambiguous. The CDR3 extends over 15 amino acids. CDR1 is SGHTA, CDR2 FQGTGA, per germline. The V end lost 1 base, the J end lost 5 bases, and 12 bases lay between the germline ends. Written as DNA, the CDR3 is TGTGCCAGCAGCTTAAACTGGGCGGGCTATCAGCCCCAGCATTTT. It specifies CASSLNWAGYQPQHF.

This chain joins TRBV29-1 and TRBJ2-5; D might be TRBD1 or TRBD2, each matching 6 bases. The CDR3 covers 15 residues. Looked up from germline, CDR1 is SQVTM and CDR2 is ANQGSEA. The CDR3 sequence is CSHKRGASPVKTQYF. DNA for the CDR3: TGCAGTCACAAAAGGGGGGCCAGTCCCGTAAAGACCCAGTACTTC. Full variable domain (outside the CDR3, taken from reference TRBV29-1 and TRBJ2-5): SAVISQKPSRDICQRGTSLTIQCQVDSQVTMMFWYRQQPGQSLTLIATANQGSEATYESGFVIDKFPISRPNLTFSTLTVSNMSPEDSSIYLCSHKRGASPVKTQYFGPGTRLLVL.

The gene calls are TRBV30 and TRBJ1-5, with D perhaps matching TRBD1 (5 bases). Trimming pared 0 bases from V and 6 bases from J, leaving 15 bases between. CDR3 length equals 15 residues. Germline CDR1 reads GTSNPN; CDR2 reads SVGIG (reference sequence). The CDR3 coding sequence is TGTGCCTGGAGTGTACGGGGGGAAGTTCTTCAGCCCCAGCATTTT. Protein: CAWSVRGEVLQPQHF. The whole variable domain, filled in from reference TRBV30 and TRBJ1-5, reads SQTIHQWPATLVQPVGSPLSLECTVEGTSNPNLYWYRQAAGRGLQLLFYSVGIGQISSEVPQNLSASRPQDRQFILSSKKLLLSDSGFYLCAWSVRGEVLQPQHFGDGTRLSIL.

This CDR3 is CASSDHLSGGVLVRGTIYF. In DNA form, the CDR3 reads TGCGCCAGCAGTGACCATCTCTCGGGGGGAGTGCTTGTTCGAGGCACCATATATTTT. The rearrangement uses TRBV10-1 and TRBJ1-3; tentatively, D is TRBD1 (5 bases). The CDR3 totals 19 residues. Germline V gene data show CDR1 as WNHNN and CDR2 as SYGVQD (reference sequence). Trimming removed 3 bases from V and 9 bases from J, with 30 bases in between.

This clonotype was recorded a few times. The rearrangement joins TRBV6-5 to TRBJ2-7; D might be TRBD1 (5 bases). CDR3 length equals 15 residues. The V and J ends lost 0 bases and 3 bases respectively, with 12 bases between them. Germline-derived CDR1 and CDR2 are MNHEY and SVGAGI. The CDR3 region has the DNA TGTGCCAGCAGTTACTCGATGGGCAGGGACTACGAGCAGTACTTC. It is translated as CASSYSMGRDYEQYF.

This clonotype was counted a few times. The rearrangement links TRBV19 to TRBJ1-1, with no clear D. Germline values: CDR1 LNHDA, CDR2 SQIVND (reference sequence). V gave up 9 bases and J gave up 5 bases, with 19 bases separating them. CDR3 length: 14 residues. The CDR3: CASRPVSGGTEAFF. In DNA form, the CDR3 reads TGTGCCAGCCGCCCAGTTTCTGGAGGAACTGAAGCTTTCTTT. The variable domain in full, completed from reference TRBV19 and TRBJ1-1, reads DGGITQSPKYLFRKEGQNVTLSCEQNLNHDAMYWYRQDPGQGLRLIYYSQIVNDFQKGDIAEGYSVSREKKESFPLTVTSAQKNPTAFYLCASRPVSGGTEAFFGQGTRLTVV.

This clonotype was seen many times. At one end the junction does not follow the germline gene, possibly because of a read error. The chain joins TRBV20-1 to TRBJ1-4; D uncertain. The germline CDR1 and CDR2 sequences are DFQATT and SNEGSKA (reference sequence). This CDR3 comprises 11 residues. The CDR3 spells CSARDLRQDRF. CDR3 sequence (DNA): TGCAGTGCTAGAGATCTCAGGCAGGATCGTTTT.

This clonotype appeared a few times. The chain recombines TRBV9 with TRBJ2-3; 10 bases match TRBD2. The CDR3 is made up of 14 amino acids. The ends lost 8 bases at V and 0 bases at J; junction bases unmatched: 3. The germline V gene has CDR1 SGDLS and CDR2 YYNGEE. For the CDR3, the DNA is TGTGCCAGTGAAGCGGGGGGGAGCACAGATACGCAGTATTTT. Its protein is CASEAGGSTDTQYF.

V usage is TRBV24-1 and J usage is TRBJ1-5; 7 nucleotides match TRBD1. Germline trimming cut 1 base from V and 5 bases from J; bases unmatched to any gene: 13. CDR1 and CDR2 (germline): KGHDR, SFDVKD. The CDR3 has 18 residues. Written as DNA, the CDR3 is TGTGCCACCAGTGATTTTTCTCTCGACAGGGAGGGGGATCAGCCCCAGCATTTT. Translated: CATSDFSLDREGDQPQHF.